The sequence of this TCR beta chain was determined in a study of cytomegalovirus exposure and HLA in healthy donors. The V gene lost 3 bases and the J gene lost 8 bases, with 14 bases spanning the gap. This CDR3 has 13 residues. CDR1 SGHDT and CDR2 YYEEEE come from the germline V gene. PCR employed 60 Vbeta and 13 Jbeta primers. Using immunoSEQ multiplex PCR, the repertoire was profiled, and TCRdb retains in-frame clones only, with some absent. Among approximately 79,000 clones listed, 60% to 80% were seen once. Material for sequencing was PBMCs. The TCR sequence derives from a boy aged 10-17 years in good health and CMV-seronegative. V is TRBV5-6 and J is TRBJ1-2, with D maybe TRBD1 (6 bases). CDR3 region: CASSSGQFRGYTF. The CDR3 region has the DNA TGTGCCAGCAGCTCGGGACAATTCAGAGGCTACACCTTC.